This record concerns one T cell receptor beta chain sequence. Its antigen remains undetermined. No qualities accompany the bases; no much larger clone lies one base away. Sorted unstimulated T cells, along with proliferating T cells recovered from mixed lymphocyte reactions, underwent TCRbeta CDR3 sequencing. Fresh whole blood from approximately ten HLA-typed healthy donors was used to isolate PBMCs. This specimen comes from a study of siplizumab effects on memory and regulatory T cells (dated by TCRdb to the late 2010s). For context, the study as a whole: The study looked at the effect of siplizumab, an anti-CD2 antibody, on alloreactive T-cell subsets in allogeneic mixed lymphocyte reactions made from human PBMCs. General conclusions and limits of the study: The cumulative frequency of alloreactive sequences that could be traced back to unstimulated CD4+ memory T cells was significantly reduced by siplizumab. Among mappable alloreactive CD4+ clones, an average Treg-derived fraction of roughly 71% was observed with siplizumab, compared with more than 25% in control reactions. About 75-96% of proliferating CD4+ or CD8+ clones could not be given a naive or memory phenotype. Unstimulated naive T cells appeared to be more diverse than memory T cells, and naive cells seemed to make a substantial contribution to the alloresponse. Whether proliferating Tregs from siplizumab cultures actually had suppressive function was not functionally confirmed. Sequences below about 10^-5 frequency were poorly captured, so only a minor fraction of alloreactive clones could be mapped to unstimulated subsets.

The receptor library was made with the immunoSEQ multiplex PCR assay. Around 94,000 TCR templates per sample were assayed on the deep sequencing platform. Genomic DNA extracted from sorted T cells was used for TCRbeta CDR3 sequencing. The authors' analysis ran thus. The R programming language was used for clonal analysis of TCRbeta CDR3 data. Alloreactive CD4+ and CD8+ clones were defined by comparing unstimulated samples with post-reaction CFSE-low samples. Alloreactive CD4+ clones were assigned to regulatory or non-regulatory origin by matching sequences to sorted unstimulated Treg and non-Treg repertoires. Not all clones reach the TCRdb copy of this immuneACCESS table, which keeps in-frame sequences only. Checked studies attribute under half of the gap to unresolved V genes and leave the rest unexplained. The DNA gave D and trimming, while V, J and clone size come from that table. The table for this sample lists about 100,000 clones; about 90% of them were counted only once. In total, the top ten clones hold more than 0.95% of the sample.

CDR1 and CDR2 (SGDLS, YYNGEE) derive from the germline V gene. The junction carries 16 bases between V and J, which are trimmed by 3 bases and 4 bases respectively. The CDR3 contains 15 residues, cysteine and phenylalanine counted. Only the CDR3 DNA stays, 45 bases, in frame from base 1. Material: CD4+ T cells sorted from blood. The V and J segments used are TRBV9 and TRBJ1-1, with the D gene uncertain. This receptor was taken from a human donor in good health. The nucleotide sequence is TGTGCCAGCAGCGCCCTCAGTAGCCTGAGCACTGAAGCTTTCTTT. It encodes CASSALSSLSTEAFF.